This TCR beta chain was captured by sequencing in a study of blood T cells in healthy people across ages. The CDR3 length is 16 residues. The V segment lost 0 bases and the J segment 8 bases; nucleotides outside the gene matches: 9. Germline V gene data show CDR1 as SGHRS and CDR2 as YFSETQ. A second PCR of 7 to 11 cycles used a sample-barcoded 5' primer and a J-beta primer mix. TCRdb fed the 5' RACE reads into MiXCR, producing one record per CDR3 protein. In the table there are 540,000 or so distinct CDR3 sequences, 45% to 55% of which are singletons. The J gene is TRBJ2-1, the V gene TRBV5-1, with 9 bases that match TRBD1. The TCR sequence derives from a man older than 75 in good health. Sample: blood. Written as DNA, the CDR3 is TGCGCCAGCAGCTTGGCCGGGACAGGGACCGCGGATGAGCAGTTCTTC. It encodes CASSLAGTGTADEQFF.